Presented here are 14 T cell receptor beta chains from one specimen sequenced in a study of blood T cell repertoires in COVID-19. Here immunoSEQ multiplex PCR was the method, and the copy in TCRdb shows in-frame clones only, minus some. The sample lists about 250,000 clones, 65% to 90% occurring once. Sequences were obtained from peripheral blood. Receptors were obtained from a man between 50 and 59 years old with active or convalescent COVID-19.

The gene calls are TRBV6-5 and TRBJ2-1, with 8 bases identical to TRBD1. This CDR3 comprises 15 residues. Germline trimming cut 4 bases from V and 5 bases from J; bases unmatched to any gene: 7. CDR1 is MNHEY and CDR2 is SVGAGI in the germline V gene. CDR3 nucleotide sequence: TGTGCCAGCAGTTCCCGGGACAGGTCGCACAATGAGCAGTTCTTC. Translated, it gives CASSSRDRSHNEQFF.

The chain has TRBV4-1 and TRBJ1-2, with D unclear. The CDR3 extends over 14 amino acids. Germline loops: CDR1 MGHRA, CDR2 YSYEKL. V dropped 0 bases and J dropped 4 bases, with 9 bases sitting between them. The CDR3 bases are TGCGCCAGCAGCCAAGATCGGTCAATCTATGGCTACACCTTC. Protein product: CASSQDRSIYGYTF.

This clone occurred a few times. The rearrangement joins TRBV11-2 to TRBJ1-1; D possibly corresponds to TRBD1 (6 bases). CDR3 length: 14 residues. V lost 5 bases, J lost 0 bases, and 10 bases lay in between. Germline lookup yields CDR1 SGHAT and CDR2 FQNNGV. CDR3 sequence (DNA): TGTGCCAGCAGCCACAGACAGGTGAACACTGAAGCTTTCTTT. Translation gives CASSHRQVNTEAFF.

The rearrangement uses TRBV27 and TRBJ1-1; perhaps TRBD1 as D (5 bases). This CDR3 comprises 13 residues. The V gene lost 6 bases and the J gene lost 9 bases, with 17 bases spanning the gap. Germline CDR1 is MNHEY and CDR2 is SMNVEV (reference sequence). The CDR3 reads CASSSPGGGKAFF. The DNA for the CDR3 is TGTGCCAGCAGCAGCCCCGGGGGTGGTAAAGCTTTCTTT.

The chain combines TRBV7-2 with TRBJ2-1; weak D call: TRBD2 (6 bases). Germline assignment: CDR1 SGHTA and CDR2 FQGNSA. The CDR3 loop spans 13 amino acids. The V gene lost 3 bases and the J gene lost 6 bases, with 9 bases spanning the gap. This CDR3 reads CASSFDSGNEQFF. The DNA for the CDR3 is TGTGCCAGCAGCTTCGATAGCGGCAATGAGCAGTTCTTC.

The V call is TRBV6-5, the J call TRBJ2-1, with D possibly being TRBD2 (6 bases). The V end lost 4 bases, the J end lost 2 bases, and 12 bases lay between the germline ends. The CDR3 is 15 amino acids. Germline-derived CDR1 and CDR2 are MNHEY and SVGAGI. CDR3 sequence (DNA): TGTGCCAGCAGTTTGGGGCGGGGAACCTACAATGAGCAGTTCTTC. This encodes CASSLGRGTYNEQFF.

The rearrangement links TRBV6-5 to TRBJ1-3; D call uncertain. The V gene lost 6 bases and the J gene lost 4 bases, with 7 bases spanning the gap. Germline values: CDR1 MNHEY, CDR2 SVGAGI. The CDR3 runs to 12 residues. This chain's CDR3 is CASSPQGNTIYF. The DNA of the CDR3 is TGTGCCAGCAGCCCCCAAGGAAACACCATATATTTT.

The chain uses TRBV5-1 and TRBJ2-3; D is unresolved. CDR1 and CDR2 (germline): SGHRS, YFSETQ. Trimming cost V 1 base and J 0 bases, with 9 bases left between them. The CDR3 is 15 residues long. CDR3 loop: CASSLTRVSTDTQYF. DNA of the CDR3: TGCGCCAGCAGCTTGACTCGGGTTAGCACAGATACGCAGTATTTT.

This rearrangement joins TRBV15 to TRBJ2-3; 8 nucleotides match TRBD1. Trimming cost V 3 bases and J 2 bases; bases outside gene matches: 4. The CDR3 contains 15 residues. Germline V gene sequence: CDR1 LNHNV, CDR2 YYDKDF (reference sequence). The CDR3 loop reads CATSRGQANTDTQYF. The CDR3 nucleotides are TGTGCCACCAGCAGGGGACAGGCAAACACAGATACGCAGTATTTT.

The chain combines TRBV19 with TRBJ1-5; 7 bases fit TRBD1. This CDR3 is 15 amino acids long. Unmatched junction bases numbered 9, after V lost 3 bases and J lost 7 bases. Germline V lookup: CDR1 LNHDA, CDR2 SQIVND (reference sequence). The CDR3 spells CASSMSGGIGQPQHF. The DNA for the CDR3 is TGTGCCAGTAGTATGTCAGGGGGAATCGGCCAGCCCCAGCATTTT.

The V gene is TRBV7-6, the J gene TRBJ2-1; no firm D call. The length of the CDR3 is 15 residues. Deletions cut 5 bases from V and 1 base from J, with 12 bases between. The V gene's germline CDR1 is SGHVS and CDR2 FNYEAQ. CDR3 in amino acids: CASSRAQASYNEQFF. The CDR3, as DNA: TGTGCCAGCAGCCGCGCACAAGCGTCCTACAATGAGCAGTTCTTC.

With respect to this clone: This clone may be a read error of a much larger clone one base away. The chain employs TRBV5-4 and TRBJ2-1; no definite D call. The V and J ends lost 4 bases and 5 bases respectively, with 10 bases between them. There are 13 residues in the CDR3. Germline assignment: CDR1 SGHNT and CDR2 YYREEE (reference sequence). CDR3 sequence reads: CASSPTVNNEQFF. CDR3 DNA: TGTGCCAGCAGCCCCACAGTGAACAATGAGCAGTTCTTC.

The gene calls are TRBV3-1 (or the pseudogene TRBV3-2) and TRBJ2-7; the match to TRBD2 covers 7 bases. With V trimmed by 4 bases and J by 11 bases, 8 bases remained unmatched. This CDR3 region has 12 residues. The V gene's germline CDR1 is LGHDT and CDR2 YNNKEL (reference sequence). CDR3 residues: CASSRPGSGEYF. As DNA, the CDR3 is TGTGCCAGCAGCCGCCCAGGGAGCGGGGAGTACTTC.

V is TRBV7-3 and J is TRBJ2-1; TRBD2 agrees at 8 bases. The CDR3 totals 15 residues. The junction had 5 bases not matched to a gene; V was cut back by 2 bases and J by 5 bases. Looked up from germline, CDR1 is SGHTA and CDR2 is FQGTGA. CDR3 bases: TGTGCCAGCAGCTTACAAAGCGGGGGTCACAATGAGCAGTTCTTC. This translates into CASSLQSGGHNEQFF.